This TCR beta chain is from a study of tumor and adjacent non-tumor tissue in lung cancer. About the research overall: The cohort had 12 to 13 adenocarcinoma, a couple of squamous cell and 1 small cell patients. Aged about 31 to 80 years, patients included 10 men and roughly 5 women with stage I to III disease. Broader study findings: Shorter survival was associated with higher TCR diversity in tumors.

No cell sorting was done before RNA was extracted from the tissue. Newly diagnosed lung cancer patients had thoracic surgery in China, August–late 2014, without prior chemotherapy. Germline V lookup: CDR1 SGHAT, CDR2 FQNNGV. The CDR3 has 12 amino acids. Three rounds of nested PCR, following a modified ARM-PCR protocol, produced the TCRbeta library. MiXCR, run by TCRdb on the multiplex PCR reads, gives a single entry per CDR3 protein. Among over 130,000 distinct CDR3 sequences, approximately 70% were seen once, and the ten largest hold roughly 20%. A word on this clonotype: Its antigen is not identified. The junction and the germline gene differ at one end; a read error may be behind it.

Sequenced sample: lung tumor tissue. The chain employs TRBV11-2 and TRBJ2-3; D not certain. The clonotype was recovered from a man between 60 and 75 years old with small cell lung cancer. CDR3 sequence: CASSPNLVTQFF. In DNA form, the CDR3 reads TGTGCCAGCAGCCCGAACTTGGTTACGCAGTTTTTT.